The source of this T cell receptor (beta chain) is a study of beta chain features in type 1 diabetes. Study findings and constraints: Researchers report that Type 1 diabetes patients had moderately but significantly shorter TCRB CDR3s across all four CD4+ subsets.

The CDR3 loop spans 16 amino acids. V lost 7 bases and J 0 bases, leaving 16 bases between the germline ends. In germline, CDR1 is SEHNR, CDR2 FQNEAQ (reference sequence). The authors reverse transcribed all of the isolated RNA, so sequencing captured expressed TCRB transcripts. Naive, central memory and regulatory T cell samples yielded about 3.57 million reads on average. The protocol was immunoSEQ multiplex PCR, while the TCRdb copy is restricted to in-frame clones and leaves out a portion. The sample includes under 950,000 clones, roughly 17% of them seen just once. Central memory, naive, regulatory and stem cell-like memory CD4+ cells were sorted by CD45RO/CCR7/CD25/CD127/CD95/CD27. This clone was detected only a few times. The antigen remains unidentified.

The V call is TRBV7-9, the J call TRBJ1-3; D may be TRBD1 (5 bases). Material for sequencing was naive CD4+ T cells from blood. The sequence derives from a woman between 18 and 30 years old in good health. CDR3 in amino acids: CASTPGRGDSGNTIYF. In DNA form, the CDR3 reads TGTGCCAGCACCCCCGGTCGGGGGGACTCTGGAAACACCATATATTTT.